This TCR beta chain is drawn from a study of long-term antiretroviral therapy in people with HIV (dated 2022 in TCRdb). About the study as a whole: The earliest samples were collected approximately a decade before the 2015 WHO recommendation for immediate ART, a period when ART was typically delayed until CD4 counts fell. No cross-contamination during QIAcube processing was seen in test extractions of a monoclonal T-cell line run alongside roughly 30 polyclonal samples. Whether ART initiation and durable HIV suppression were associated with changes in peripheral blood TRB repertoire composition and diversity was tested in a retrospective serial study. Eleven of the 30 participants with HIV were female. The cohort contributed roughly 190 cryopreserved PBMC samples from around 33 adults with confirmed HIV infection, collected serially over a mean of around 6 years (range 1-12).

This clone came up a few times. No cognate antigen has been identified for it. The sample holds no much larger clone one base away, and base qualities are not on file. Sequencing of the TRB variable region was done with the immunoSEQ hsTCRB v3.0 assay at survey level resolution. TRB sequencing targeted a depth of 40,000-50,000 T-cell genomes per sample. TRB libraries were pooled and sequenced on an Illumina MiSeq using a v3 150-cycle kit. The paper's processing steps were these. Repertoire analysis was performed in R inside a reproducible Nextflow workflow that covered QC, data transformation and analysis. Custom analyses were implemented in LymphoSeq2, an R package for AIRR-Seq data exploration. Four samples that yielded fewer than 5000 total TRB sequences were excluded, so that approximately 170 HIV repertoires were analyzed. Of the roughly 180 retained HIV repertoires, 59 were collected before and 129 after ART initiation. Repertoires were downsampled to 5000 TRB nucleotide sequences, and summary statistics were averaged over 100 downsampling iterations. TRB sequences were retained for analysis only if CDR3 regions of at least seven amino acids were present. Diversity was assessed using a clonality score derived from Shannon entropy and using the Gini coefficient. In repertoire networks, the top 5000 CDR3 amino acid sequences were linked whenever an edit distance of one separated two sequences. For TRB CDR3 amino acid sequences, antigen specificity groups and MHC restriction were predicted with GLIPH2. Known CMV, EBV, HIV or tissue antigen associations were flagged by matching CDR3 amino acid sequences against VDJdb and McPAS-TCR. Pre-ART, post-ART and control groups were compared with Wilcoxon signed-rank tests and Holm-Bonferroni correction. TCRdb obtained this table from immuneACCESS and retained in-frame rearrangements with V and J assigned. These tables miss some clones; where compared with another copy, unresolved V genes account for less than half of the shortfall, and the remainder is unexplained. That table supplies the V and J calls and clone size; D and trimming were determined from the DNA. This sample has approximately 25,000 clones in its table, and 84% of those were observed once. The top ten clones comprise less than 2.5% of the sample.

What the work shows at the level of the full study, not this receptor alone: Since PBMC availability was limited, sequencing covered only the TCR beta chain, with no alpha chain pairing. ART initiation was associated with a significant increase in TRB diversity, but diversity stayed significantly below transplant donor controls even after long-term ART. Expanded TRB clones identified before ART initiation dominated the repertoire at all time points, although this dominance fluctuated and declined in many PLHIV after ART. No data were available on ART adherence, viral resistance or therapy changes, limiting inferences about post-ART repertoire changes. Unsorted PBMC were profiled instead of sorted CD4+ and CD8+ T cells because pre-ART samples had limited cell numbers. Narrower CDR3 length ranges were observed in HIV repertoires than in controls, and an antigen-experienced repertoire with only a slight naive shift after ART was suggested by the network structure. The samples span the years 2004 to 2017, and the ART regimens used at that time may not be as effective as current regimens.

Participants were included only if at least one PBMC sample before ART initiation and at least two post-ART samples were available. Every participant with HIV received treatment in the United States of America. Before DNA extraction, cryopreserved samples of about 0.95-11 million PBMC were thawed and washed. At the time of the earliest PBMC sample, participants with HIV were aged between about 20 and 55 years. Per participant, PBMC samples came from 1-4 timepoints prior to ART initiation and 2-8 timepoints following ART initiation, for a median of 7 samples. Serial HIV viral load, CD4+ T-cell count, ART history and demographic data were obtained for every participant. Using a Qiagen kit on a QIAcube, genomic DNA was extracted from unsorted PBMC, with samples processed in batches of 12. Clipping removes 6 bases from V and 3 bases from J, with 11 as the unmatched junction base count. The CDR3, cysteine through phenylalanine, is 15 amino acids long. Only the CDR3 DNA is retained, 45 bases long and in frame from the first base. The germline V gene gives CDR1 as MDHEN and CDR2 as SYDVKM.

This receptor was identified in a man aged 50 to 60 with HIV. The sequence joins TRBV28 to TRBJ2-7, with 7 central nucleotides matching TRBD1. Sample: unsorted PBMCs, taken 3 years after starting antiretroviral therapy. The CDR3 loop reads CASRARDSDFYEQYF. Here is the DNA: TGTGCCAGCAGGGCCCGGGACAGCGATTTCTACGAGCAGTACTTC. Extended through the reference TRBV28 and TRBJ2-7 proteins, this CDR3 yields the full variable domain: DVKVTQSSRYLVKRTGEKVFLECVQDMDHENMFWYRQDPGLGLRLIYFSYDVKMKEKGDIPEGYSVSREKKERFSLILESASTNQTSMYLCASRARDSDFYEQYFGPGTRLTVT.